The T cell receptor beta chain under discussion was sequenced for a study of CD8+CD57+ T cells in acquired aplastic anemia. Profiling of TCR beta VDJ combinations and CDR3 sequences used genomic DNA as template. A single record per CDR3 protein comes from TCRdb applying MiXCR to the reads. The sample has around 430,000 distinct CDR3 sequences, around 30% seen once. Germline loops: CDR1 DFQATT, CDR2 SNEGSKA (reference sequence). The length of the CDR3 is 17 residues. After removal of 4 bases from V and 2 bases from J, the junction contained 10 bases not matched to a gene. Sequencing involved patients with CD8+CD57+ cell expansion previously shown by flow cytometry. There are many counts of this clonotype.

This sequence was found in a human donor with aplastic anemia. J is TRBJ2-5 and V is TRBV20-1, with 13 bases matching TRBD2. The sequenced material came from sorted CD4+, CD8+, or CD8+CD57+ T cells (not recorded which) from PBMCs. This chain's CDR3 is CSATPTMGLAGQETQYF. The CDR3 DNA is TGCAGTGCTACCCCCACTATGGGACTAGCGGGACAAGAGACCCAGTACTTC.